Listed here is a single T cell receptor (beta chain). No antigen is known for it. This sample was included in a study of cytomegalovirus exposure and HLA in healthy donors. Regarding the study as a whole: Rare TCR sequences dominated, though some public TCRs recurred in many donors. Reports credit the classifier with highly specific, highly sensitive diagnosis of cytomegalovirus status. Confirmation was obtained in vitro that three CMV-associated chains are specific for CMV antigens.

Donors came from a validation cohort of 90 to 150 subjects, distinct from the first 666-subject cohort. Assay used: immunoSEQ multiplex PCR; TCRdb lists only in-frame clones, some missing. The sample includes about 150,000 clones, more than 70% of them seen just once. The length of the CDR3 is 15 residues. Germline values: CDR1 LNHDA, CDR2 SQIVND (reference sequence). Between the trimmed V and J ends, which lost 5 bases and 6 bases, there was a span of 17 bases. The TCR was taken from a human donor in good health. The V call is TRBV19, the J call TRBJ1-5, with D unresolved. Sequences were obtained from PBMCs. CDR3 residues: CASSLGLTFVQPQHF. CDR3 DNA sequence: TGTGCCAGTAGTTTAGGACTGACGTTTGTTCAGCCCCAGCATTTT.